This TCR beta chain comes out of a study of cytomegalovirus exposure and HLA in healthy donors. Study-wide results and caveats: TCR beta V segments were, for the most part, productive about 87% or about 30% of the time in an earlier analysis. Later on, an analysis showed TCR association rates differing by HLA locus, with DRB1 the most and HLA-C the fewest.

This clone has just one count. Its specificity is not known. The primer mix had 60 Vbeta and 13 Jbeta primers. The authors' processing: As a later analysis found, there were approximately 80 million unique TCR beta chains, of which around 9.9 million were shared. The repertoire was sequenced with immunoSEQ multiplex PCR; TCRdb's copy has only in-frame clones and lacks some. D and trimming were read from the DNA, whereas the V and J calls and clone size are those reported in that table. Seen here are under 150,000 clones, roughly 80% observed once, and the top ten hold around 3.7%. Germline CDR1 MNHEY, CDR2 SMNVEV (reference sequence). V dropped 0 bases and J dropped 6; count of bases not matched to a gene: 5. This CDR3 contains 16 residues.

The origin of this receptor is a man aged 30 to 45 in good health and CMV-seronegative. The specimen was PBMCs. This chain joins TRBV27 and TRBJ1-2, with 12 nucleotides matching TRBD1. CDR3 DNA: TGTGCCAGCAGTTTATCTCCGGGACAGGGGGCTAATGGCTACACCTTC. Translating gives CASSLSPGQGANGYTF.